The clone carrying this T cell receptor (beta chain) was counted a single time. As handled by the study authors: Scientists estimated how many nucleated cells there were by amplifying reference gene primers. Profiling relied on immunoSEQ multiplex PCR, and the TCRdb table lists in-frame clones only, not all of them. V and J calls and clone size come straight from that table; D and trimming were deduced from the DNA. The sample records some 160,000 clones, around four fifths being singletons. Participant-reported clinical history was the basis for cohort assignment. The sample belongs to a study of blood T cell repertoires in COVID-19. Study background: There were acute and convalescent COVID-19 samples, and they came from the United States, Italy and Spain.

The length of the CDR3 is 18 residues. The germline V gene has CDR1 MNHEY and CDR2 SMNVEV (reference sequence). V lost 2 bases to trimming and J lost 5 bases; unmatched junction nucleotides: 10. The clonotype was recovered from a woman in her 50s who had recovered from COVID-19. The chain employs TRBV27 and TRBJ2-6; 9 bases line up with TRBD1. The sample taken for sequencing was PBMCs or T cells enriched from blood (not recorded which). In nucleotides, the CDR3 is TGTGCCAGCAGTTTAAGGGGACAGGGCCCCCTCCGGGCCAACGTCCTGACTTTC. This sequence encodes CASSLRGQGPLRANVLTF.